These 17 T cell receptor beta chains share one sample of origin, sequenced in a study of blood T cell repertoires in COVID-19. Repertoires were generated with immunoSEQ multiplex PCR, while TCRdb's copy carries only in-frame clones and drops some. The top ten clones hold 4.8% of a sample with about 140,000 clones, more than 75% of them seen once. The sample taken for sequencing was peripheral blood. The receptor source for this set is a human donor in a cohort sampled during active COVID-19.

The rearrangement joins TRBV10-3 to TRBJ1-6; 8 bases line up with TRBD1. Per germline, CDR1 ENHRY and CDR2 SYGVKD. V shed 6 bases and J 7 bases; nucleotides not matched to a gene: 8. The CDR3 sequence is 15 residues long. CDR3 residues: CAIRRDRQGNSPLHF. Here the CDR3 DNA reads TGTGCCATCAGAAGAGATAGACAGGGGAATTCACCCCTCCACTTT.

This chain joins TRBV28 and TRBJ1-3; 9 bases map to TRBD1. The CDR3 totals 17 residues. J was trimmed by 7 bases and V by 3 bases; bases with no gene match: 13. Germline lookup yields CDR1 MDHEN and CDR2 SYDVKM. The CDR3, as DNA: TGTGCCAGCAGTTTCGGGGGACAGGGTTTATTTAGGAACACCATATATTTT. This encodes CASSFGGQGLFRNTIYF.

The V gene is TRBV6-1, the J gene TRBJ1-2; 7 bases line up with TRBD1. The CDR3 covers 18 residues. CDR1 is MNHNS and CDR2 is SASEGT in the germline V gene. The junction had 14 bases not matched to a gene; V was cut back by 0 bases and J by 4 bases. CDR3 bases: TGTGCCAGCAGTGAAGCGACTATACAGGGGCGGTCTCGCTATGGCTACACCTTC. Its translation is CASSEATIQGRSRYGYTF.

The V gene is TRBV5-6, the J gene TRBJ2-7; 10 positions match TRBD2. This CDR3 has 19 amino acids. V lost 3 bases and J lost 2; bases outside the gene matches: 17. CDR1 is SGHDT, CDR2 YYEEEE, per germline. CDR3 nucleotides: TGTGCCAGCAGCTGGAGCTGGACTAGCGGAACTGGGGACCCCTACGAGCAGTACGTC. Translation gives CASSWSWTSGTGDPYEQYV.

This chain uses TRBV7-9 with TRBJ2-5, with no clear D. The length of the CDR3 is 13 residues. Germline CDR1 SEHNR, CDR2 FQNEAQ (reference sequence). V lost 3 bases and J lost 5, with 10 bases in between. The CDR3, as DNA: TGTGCCAGCAGCTTTTGGCAGGCCGAGACCCAGTACTTC. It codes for CASSFWQAETQYF.

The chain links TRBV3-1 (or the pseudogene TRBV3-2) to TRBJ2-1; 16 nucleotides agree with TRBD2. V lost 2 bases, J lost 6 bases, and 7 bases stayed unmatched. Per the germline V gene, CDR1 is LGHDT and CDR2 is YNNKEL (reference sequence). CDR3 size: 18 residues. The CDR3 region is CASSQLGLAGGPGNEQFF. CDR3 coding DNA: TGTGCCAGCAGCCAACTGGGACTAGCGGGGGGGCCGGGCAATGAGCAGTTCTTC.

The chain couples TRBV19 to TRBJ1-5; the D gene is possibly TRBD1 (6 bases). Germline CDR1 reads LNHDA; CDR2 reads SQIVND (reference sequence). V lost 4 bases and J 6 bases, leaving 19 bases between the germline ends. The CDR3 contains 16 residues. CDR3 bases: TGTGCCAGTAGTACGGGGGGGGGCATGAAGGGTCAGCCCCAGCATTTT. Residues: CASSTGGGMKGQPQHF.

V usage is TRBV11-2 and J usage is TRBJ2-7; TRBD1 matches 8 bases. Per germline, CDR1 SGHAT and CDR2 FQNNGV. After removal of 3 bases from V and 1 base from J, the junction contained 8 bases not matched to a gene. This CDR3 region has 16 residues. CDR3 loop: CASSLLGQGGSYEQYF. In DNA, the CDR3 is TGTGCCAGCAGCTTGCTAGGACAGGGAGGTTCCTACGAGCAGTACTTC.

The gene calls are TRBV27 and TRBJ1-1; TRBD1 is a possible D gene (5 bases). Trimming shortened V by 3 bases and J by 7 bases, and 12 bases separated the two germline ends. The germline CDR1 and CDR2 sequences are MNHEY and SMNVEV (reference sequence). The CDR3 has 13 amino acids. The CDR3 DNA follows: TGTGCCAGCAGTTTCCGTGACAGCTTTGAAGCTTTCTTT. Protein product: CASSFRDSFEAFF.

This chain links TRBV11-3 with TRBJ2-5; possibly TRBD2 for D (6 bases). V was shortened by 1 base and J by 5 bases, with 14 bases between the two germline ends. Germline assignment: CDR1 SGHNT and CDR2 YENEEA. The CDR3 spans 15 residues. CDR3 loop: CASSLGGDPLETQYF. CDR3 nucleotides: TGTGCCAGCAGCTTAGGGGGGGACCCGTTGGAGACCCAGTACTTC.

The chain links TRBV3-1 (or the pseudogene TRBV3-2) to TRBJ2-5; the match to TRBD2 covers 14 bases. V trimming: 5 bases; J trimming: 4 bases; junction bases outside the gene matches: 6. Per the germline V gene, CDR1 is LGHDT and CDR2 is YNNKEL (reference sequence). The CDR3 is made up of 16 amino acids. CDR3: CASSDPTSGGAETQYF. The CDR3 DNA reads TGTGCCAGCAGCGACCCGACTAGCGGGGGGGCAGAGACCCAGTACTTC.

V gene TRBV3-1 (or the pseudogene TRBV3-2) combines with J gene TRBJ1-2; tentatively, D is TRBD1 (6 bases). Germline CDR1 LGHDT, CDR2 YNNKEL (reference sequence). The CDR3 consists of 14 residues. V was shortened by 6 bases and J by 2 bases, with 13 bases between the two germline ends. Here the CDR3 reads CASSHTDRNYGYTF. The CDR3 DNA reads TGTGCCAGCAGTCATACCGACAGGAACTATGGCTACACCTTC.

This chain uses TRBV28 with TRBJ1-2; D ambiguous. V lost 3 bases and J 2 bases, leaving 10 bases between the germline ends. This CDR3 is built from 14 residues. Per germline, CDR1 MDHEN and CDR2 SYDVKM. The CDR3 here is CASSFEPPNYGYTF. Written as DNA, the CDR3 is TGTGCCAGCAGTTTCGAGCCGCCCAACTATGGCTACACCTTC.

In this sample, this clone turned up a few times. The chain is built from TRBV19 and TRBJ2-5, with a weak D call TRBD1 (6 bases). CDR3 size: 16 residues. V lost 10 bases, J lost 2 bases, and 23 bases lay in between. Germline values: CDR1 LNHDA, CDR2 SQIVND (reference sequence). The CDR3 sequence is CATYGAGDFNQETQYF. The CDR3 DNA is TGTGCCACTTACGGGGCAGGGGATTTCAATCAAGAGACCCAGTACTTC. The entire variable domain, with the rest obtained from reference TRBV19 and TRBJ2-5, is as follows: DGGITQSPKYLFRKEGQNVTLSCEQNLNHDAMYWYRQDPGQGLRLIYYSQIVNDFQKGDIAEGYSVSREKKESFPLTVTSAQKNPTAFYLCATYGAGDFNQETQYFGPGTRLLVL.

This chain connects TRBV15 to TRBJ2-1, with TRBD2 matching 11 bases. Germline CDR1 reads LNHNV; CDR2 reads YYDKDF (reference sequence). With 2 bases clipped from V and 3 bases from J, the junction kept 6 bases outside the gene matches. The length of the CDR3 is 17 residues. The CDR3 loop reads CATSRTSGGRIYNEQFF. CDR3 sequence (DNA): TGTGCCACCAGCAGAACTAGCGGGGGCCGAATCTACAATGAGCAGTTCTTC.

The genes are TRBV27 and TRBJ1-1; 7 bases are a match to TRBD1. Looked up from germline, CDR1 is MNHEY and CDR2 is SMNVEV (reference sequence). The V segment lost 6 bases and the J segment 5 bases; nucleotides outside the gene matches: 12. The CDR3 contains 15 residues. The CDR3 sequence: CASRPLRGQGTEAFF. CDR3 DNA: TGTGCCAGCAGGCCCTTGAGGGGGCAGGGGACTGAAGCTTTCTTT.

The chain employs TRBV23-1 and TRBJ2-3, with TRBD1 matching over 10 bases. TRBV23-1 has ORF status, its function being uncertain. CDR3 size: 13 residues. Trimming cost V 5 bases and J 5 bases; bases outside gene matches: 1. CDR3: CASSWTGGDTQYF. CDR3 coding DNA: TGCGCCAGCAGTTGGACAGGGGGAGATACGCAGTATTTT.